One and the same sample provided the 7 T cell receptor beta chains below, sequenced in a study of shared clonotypes between healthy human individuals (dated by TCRdb to 2019 to 2021). The library was built by means of the immunoSEQ multiplex PCR assay. TCRdb took this table from immuneACCESS and kept in-frame rearrangements with V and J called. Such tables lack part of the clones; where checked against another copy, unresolved V genes explain under half of the gap, and the rest is unexplained. This sample holds some 2 million clones; roughly 94% were observed only once. The ten largest account for 0.13% of the sample. Sequencing input: naive CD4+ T cells sorted from blood. The cell subset or site label here, explained by the study, means: CD45RA+ positively selected. Source of these receptors: a man aged 18 to 30 in good health.

DNA for the CDR3: TGTGCCAGCAGTTACTCTAGCGGGAGCCCCCAAGAGACCCAGTACTTC. This codes for CASSYSSGSPQETQYF. This chain joins TRBV6-6 and TRBJ2-5; 9 positions agree with TRBD2. The CDR3 length is 16 residues. Germline V CDR1 and CDR2: MNHNY, SVGAGI (reference sequence). V was clipped by 0 bases and J by 1 base; unmatched bases: 3.

The chain couples TRBV30 to TRBJ2-5, with 9 nucleotides matching TRBD2. V lost 4 bases and J lost 1; bases outside the gene matches: 7. This CDR3 contains 15 residues. The germline CDR1 and CDR2 sequences are GTSNPN and SVGIG (reference sequence). In DNA, the CDR3 is TGTGCCTGGAATTGGGGTAGCGGGGGCCAAGAGACCCAGTACTTC. It codes for CAWNWGSGGQETQYF.

V usage is TRBV6-5 and J usage is TRBJ2-7, with D tentatively TRBD2 (5 bases). V was pared by 6 bases and J by 2 bases, with 17 bases between. CDR3 length: 15 amino acids. Germline CDR1 is MNHEY and CDR2 is SVGAGI. CDR3 nucleotides: TGTGCCAGCAGCCCCGGATACGGGGAAACCTACGAGCAGTACTTC. It specifies CASSPGYGETYEQYF.

CDR3 sequence (DNA): TGTGCCTGGGACAGGGGCTCTGGAAACACCATATATTTT. Translation gives CAWDRGSGNTIYF. The J gene is TRBJ1-3, the V gene TRBV30; TRBD1 matches 8 bases. CDR1 GTSNPN and CDR2 SVGIG come from the germline V gene (reference sequence). The ends lost 5 bases at V and 0 bases at J; junction bases unmatched: 0. The CDR3 length is 13 residues.

The rearrangement joins TRBV19 to TRBJ1-6; the D is unclear. Germline V lookup: CDR1 LNHDA, CDR2 SQIVND (reference sequence). V gave up 3 bases and J gave up 2 bases, with 5 bases separating them. CDR3 length: 14 amino acids. CDR3: CASSIGAYNSPLHF. The CDR3 DNA reads TGTGCCAGTAGTATCGGGGCCTATAATTCACCCCTCCACTTT.

In the case of this clone: Other DNA sequences in this specimen translate into the identical CDR3. The J gene is TRBJ2-1, the V gene TRBV18; D gene unclear. Germline CDR1 reads KGHSH; CDR2 reads LQKENI. Trimming cost V 3 bases and J 9 bases, with 6 bases left between them. The CDR3 length is 11 residues. The CDR3 here is CASSPLGEQFF. In DNA form, the CDR3 reads TGTGCCAGCTCACCGCTCGGTGAGCAGTTCTTC.

The chain joins TRBV21-1 to TRBJ1-2. TRBV21-1 is a known pseudogene. This CDR3 spans 14 amino acids. In DNA form, the CDR3 reads TGTGCCAGCAGCAAATCCCCGTTACCCTATGGCTACACCTTC. Protein sequence: CASSKSPLPYGYTF.